The present T cell receptor beta chain was sequenced within a study of OX40 agonist ivuxolimab in advanced cancers. Study-level background: An anti-OX40 (CD134) antibody with agonistic activity, ivuxolimab, was administered to patients. Earlier treatment with anti-PD-1, anti-PD-L1 or anti-CTLA-4 was permitted, and around 36% had received some. Of the patients, three showed partial responses, one with hepatocellular carcinoma and two with cutaneous melanoma. Points from the study as a whole: Partial responders receiving 0.1-3.0 mg/kg showed among the lowest clonal expansion.

The protocol was immunoSEQ multiplex PCR, while the TCRdb copy is restricted to in-frame clones and leaves out a portion. The table records around 110,000 clones, about 91% of them present only once. The CDR3 extends over 14 amino acids. The germline V gene has CDR1 SGHDT and CDR2 YYEEEE. V lost 6 bases, J lost 5 bases, and 17 bases lay in between. Note on this clone: Its antigen is undetermined.

V usage is TRBV5-6 and J usage is TRBJ1-1; possible D gene TRBD1, 6 bases. This TCR came from an adult with an advanced solid tumor such as melanoma, head and neck, liver or kidney cancer. The sequencing used CD4+ or CD8+ T cells sorted from blood, collected in a trial of the OX40 agonist ivuxolimab. CDR3 bases: TGTGCCAGCACCCCAGGCGGGGGGCATACTGAAGCTTTCTTT. This gives the protein CASTPGGGHTEAFF.